This T cell receptor beta chain was recovered during a study of blood T cell repertoires in COVID-19. Study-wide background: T cells, B-cell-depleted T cells, or PBMCs provided the cDNA or gDNA that served as material.

In its sample, this clone was seen a few times. In the original analysis: Reference gene primer amplification yielded estimated nucleated cell counts. The data were produced by immunoSEQ multiplex PCR, yet TCRdb's version contains in-frame clones alone and is incomplete. That table is the source of V, J and clone size, and D and trimming were worked out from the DNA. The data contain 200,000 to 250,000 clones, about four fifths of them singletons. Cohort allocation depended upon clinical history that participants reported. This CDR3 comprises 19 residues. Germline CDR1 reads SGHDT; CDR2 reads YYEEEE. Trimming removed 2 bases from V and 0 bases from J, with 23 bases in between.

Sequenced material: PBMCs or T cells enriched from blood (not recorded which). The V gene is TRBV5-6, the J gene TRBJ2-5; TRBD2 is a possible D gene (5 bases). The receptor was derived from a man aged 60-69 years who had recovered from COVID-19. CDR3 residues: CASSFSREAGIQYQETQYF. In DNA, the CDR3 is TGTGCCAGCAGCTTTTCCCGAGAGGCCGGGATTCAGTACCAAGAGACCCAGTACTTC.